Sequencing of this T cell receptor (beta chain) was carried out in a study of blood T cell repertoires in COVID-19. Across the study: The United States, Italy and Spain provided the acute and convalescent COVID-19 samples. T cells, B-cell-depleted T cells, or PBMCs provided the cDNA or gDNA that served as material.

V shed 3 bases and J shed 6 bases, with 11 bases lying between them. Germline CDR1 is MGHDK and CDR2 is SYGVNS. The CDR3 loop spans 14 amino acids. Authors' methods: Reference gene primer amplification gave estimated nucleated cell counts. Data came from immunoSEQ multiplex PCR; TCRdb stores just in-frame clones and leaves some out. V and J calls plus clone size are reproduced from that table; the DNA served to infer D and trimming. The table lists under 300,000 clones, roughly 86% of them singletons, with 4% in the top ten. The J gene is TRBJ2-2, the V gene TRBV25-1, with D unresolved. The specimen was peripheral blood. This TCR derives from a man aged 45-65 years with acute or convalescent COVID-19. The CDR3 sequence: CASSDGALAGELFF. DNA for the CDR3: TGTGCCAGCAGTGACGGTGCACTCGCCGGGGAGCTGTTTTTT. Using reference TRBV25-1 and TRBJ2-2 for the parts outside the CDR3, the full variable domain is EADIYQTPRYLVIGTGKKITLECSQTMGHDKMYWYQQDPGMELHLIHYSYGVNSTEKGDLSSESTVSRIRTEHFPLTLESARPSHTSQYLCASSDGALAGELFFGEGSRLTVL.